This T cell receptor beta chain was sequenced during a study of identical twins. Study-level findings and limits: There was more out-of-frame TCR alpha sharing in monozygotic twins than models estimated. For zero-insertion analyses, partial confounding could come from invariant MAIT and iNKT cells.

To note about this clonotype: Its target is unknown.

The germline gives CDR1 DFQATT, CDR2 SNEGSKA (reference sequence). Trimming took 5 bases from V and 7 from J, leaving 12 bases between them. CDR3 length: 11 residues. TCRdb reanalysed the 5' RACE reads using MiXCR and keeps one entry per CDR3 protein. The sample consists of 400,000 to 550,000 distinct CDR3 sequences, approximately 24% of them appearing once. In addition, the sample was reused for a study of T cells expressing NK-cell markers. That investigation notes: All TCR beta repertoires analysed originated from sorted CD3+CD56+NKG2C+, CD3+CD56+NKG2C- and CD3+CD56-NKG2C+ T cells. Dominance of the CD3+CD56-NKG2C+ fraction by these clonotypes also held in several donors.

The sequenced sample consisted of CD4+ T cells sorted from blood. The gene calls are TRBV20-1 and TRBJ2-7; D remains ambiguous. This TCR came from a woman aged 18 to 35 in good health. CDR3 sequence reads: CSAETQSEQYF. CDR3 DNA sequence: TGCAGTGCTGAGACCCAGTCGGAGCAGTACTTC.